This TCR beta chain is from a study of blood T cell repertoires in COVID-19. Study-wide background: COVID-19 samples collected from the United States, Italy and Spain covered acute and convalescent phases. Sources were T cells, B-cell-depleted T cells, or PBMCs; the material itself was cDNA or gDNA.

The method was immunoSEQ multiplex PCR; TCRdb's version includes in-frame clones alone and lacks a portion of them. The table lists about 210,000 clones, around 80% of them singletons, with approximately 4.6% in the top ten. This CDR3 has 14 amino acids. V lost 1 base to trimming and J lost 4 bases, with 10 bases between them. Germline CDR1 and CDR2: LGHDT and YNNKEL (reference sequence). The TCR originated in a man younger than 45 with acute COVID-19. The sequencing input was PBMCs or T cells enriched from blood (not recorded which). The rearrangement links TRBV3-1 (or the pseudogene TRBV3-2) to TRBJ1-2; no clear D. The CDR3 sequence is CASSQVPGSYGYTF. CDR3 bases: TGTGCCAGCAGCCAAGTTCCGGGTTCCTATGGCTACACCTTC.